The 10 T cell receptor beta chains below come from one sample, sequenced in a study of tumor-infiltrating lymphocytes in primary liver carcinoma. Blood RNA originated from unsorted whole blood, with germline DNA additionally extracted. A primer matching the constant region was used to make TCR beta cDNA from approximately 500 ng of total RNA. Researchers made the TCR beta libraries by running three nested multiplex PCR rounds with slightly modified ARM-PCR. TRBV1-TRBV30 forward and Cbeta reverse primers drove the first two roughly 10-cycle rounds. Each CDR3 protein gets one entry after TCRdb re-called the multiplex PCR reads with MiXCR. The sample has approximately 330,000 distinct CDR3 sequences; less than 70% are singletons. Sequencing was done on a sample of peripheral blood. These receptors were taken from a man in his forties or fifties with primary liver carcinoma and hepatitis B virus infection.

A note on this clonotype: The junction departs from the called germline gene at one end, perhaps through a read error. The CDR3 DNA reads TGCACCAGCAGCTTGGGACAGAAATTGGAGACCCAGTACTTC. Translated, it gives CTSSLGQKLETQYF. The rearrangement links TRBV5-1 to TRBJ2-5; TRBD1 aligns across 7 bases. Germline CDR1 is SGHRS and CDR2 is YFSETQ. The CDR3 extends over 14 amino acids.

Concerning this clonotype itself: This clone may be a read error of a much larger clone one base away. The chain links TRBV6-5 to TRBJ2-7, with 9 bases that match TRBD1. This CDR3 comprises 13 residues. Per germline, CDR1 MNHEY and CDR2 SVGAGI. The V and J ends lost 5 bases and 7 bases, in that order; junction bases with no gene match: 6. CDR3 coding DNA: TGTGCCAGCAGTGACGCGACAGGGGGTGAGCAGTACTTC. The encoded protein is CASSDATGGEQYF.

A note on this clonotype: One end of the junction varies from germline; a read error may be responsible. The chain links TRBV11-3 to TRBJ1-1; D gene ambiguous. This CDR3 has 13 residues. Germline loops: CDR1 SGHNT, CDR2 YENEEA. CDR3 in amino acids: CASSLVREIEAFF. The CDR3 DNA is TGTGCTAGCAGCTTAGTCCGGGAGATTGAAGCTTTCTTT. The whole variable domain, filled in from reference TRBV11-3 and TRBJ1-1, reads EAGVVQSPRYKIIEKKQPVAFWCNPISGHNTLYWYLQNLGQGPELLIRYENEEAVDDSQLPKDRFSAERLKGVDSTLKIQPAELGDSAVYLCASSLVREIEAFFGQGTRLTVV.

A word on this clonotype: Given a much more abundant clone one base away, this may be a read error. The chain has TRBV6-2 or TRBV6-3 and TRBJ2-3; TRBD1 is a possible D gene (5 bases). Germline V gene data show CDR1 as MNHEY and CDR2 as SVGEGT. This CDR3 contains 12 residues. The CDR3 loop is CASSYQTDMQYF. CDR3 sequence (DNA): TGTGCCAGCAGTTACCAGACAGATATGCAGTATTTT.

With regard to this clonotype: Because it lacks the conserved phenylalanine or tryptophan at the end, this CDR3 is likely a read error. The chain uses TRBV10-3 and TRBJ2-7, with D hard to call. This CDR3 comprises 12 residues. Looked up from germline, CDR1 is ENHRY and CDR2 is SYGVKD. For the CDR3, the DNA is TGTGTCATCATTGAACCCGGGCAAGAGCAGTACCTC. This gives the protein CVIIEPGQEQYL.

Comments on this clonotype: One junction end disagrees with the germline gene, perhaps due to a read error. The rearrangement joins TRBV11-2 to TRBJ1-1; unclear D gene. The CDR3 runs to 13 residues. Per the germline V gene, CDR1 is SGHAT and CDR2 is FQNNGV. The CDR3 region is CASCLKRNTQAFF. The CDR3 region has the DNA TGTGCCAGCTGCCTCAAACGGAACACTCAAGCTTTCTTT.

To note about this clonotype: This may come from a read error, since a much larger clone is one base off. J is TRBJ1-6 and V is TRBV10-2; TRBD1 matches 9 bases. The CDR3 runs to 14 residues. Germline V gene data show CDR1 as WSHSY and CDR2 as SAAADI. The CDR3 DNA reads TGCACCAGCAGTGGACAGGGGTTGAGAACACCCCTCCACTTT. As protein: CTSSGQGLRTPLHF.

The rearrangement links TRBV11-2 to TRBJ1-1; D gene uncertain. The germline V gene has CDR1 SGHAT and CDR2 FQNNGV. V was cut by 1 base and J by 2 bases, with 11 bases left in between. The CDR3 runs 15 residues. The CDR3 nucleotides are TGTGCCAGCAGCTTAGGCATGAGCAGTAACACTGAAGCTTTCTTT. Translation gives CASSLGMSSNTEAFF.

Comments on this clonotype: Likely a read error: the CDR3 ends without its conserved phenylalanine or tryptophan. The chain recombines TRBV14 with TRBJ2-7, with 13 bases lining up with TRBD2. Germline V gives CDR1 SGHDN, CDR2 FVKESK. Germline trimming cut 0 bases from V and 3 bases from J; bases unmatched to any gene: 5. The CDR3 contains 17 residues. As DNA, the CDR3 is TGTGCCAGCAGCCAAGAGTGGGGGACTAGCGGGATCTACGAGCAGTACTTA. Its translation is CASSQEWGTSGIYEQYL.

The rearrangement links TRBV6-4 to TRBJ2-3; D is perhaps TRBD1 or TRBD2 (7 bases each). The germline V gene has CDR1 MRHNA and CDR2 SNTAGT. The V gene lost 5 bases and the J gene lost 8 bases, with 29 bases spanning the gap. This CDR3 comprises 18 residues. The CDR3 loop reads CASSTEGASGLNRGTQYF. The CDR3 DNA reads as TGTGCCAGCAGTACAGAGGGGGCATCGGGACTAAATCGGGGTACGCAGTATTTT.